Below, 19 T cell receptor beta chains from the same sample are listed, as sequenced in a study of T cell changes during pregnancy in multiple sclerosis. Profiling relied on immunoSEQ multiplex PCR, and the TCRdb table lists in-frame clones only, not all of them. This table has 41,000 or so clones, approximately 91% appearing once. Sequenced here: CD8+ T cells from peripheral blood mononuclear cells, sampled in the third trimester of pregnancy. Receptor source: a female donor with multiple sclerosis, enrolled in a pregnancy study.

The chain employs TRBV2 and TRBJ1-1; no definite D call. CDR1 is SNHLY, CDR2 FYNNEI, per germline. This CDR3 region has 13 residues. V dropped 9 bases and J dropped 2 bases, with 13 bases sitting between them. For the CDR3, the DNA is TGTGCCAGTCCCAGTTTGGGCAACACTGAAGCTTTCTTT. This translates into CASPSLGNTEAFF.

The V and J genes are TRBV6-6 and TRBJ2-5, with TRBD1 as a possible D gene (5 bases). Trimming removed 4 bases at V and 1 base at J, with 13 bases between. The V gene's germline CDR1 is MNHNY and CDR2 SVGAGI (reference sequence). The CDR3 is made up of 15 amino acids. CDR3 region: CASSSSQGRQETQYF. Written as DNA, the CDR3 is TGTGCCAGCAGTTCCTCTCAGGGCCGCCAAGAGACCCAGTACTTC.

This chain links TRBV27 with TRBJ1-2; 7 bases line up with TRBD1. The CDR3 has 14 amino acids. Germline CDR1 reads MNHEY; CDR2 reads SMNVEV (reference sequence). V dropped 7 bases and J dropped 2; count of bases not matched to a gene: 7. This chain's CDR3 is CASKAGTDNYGYTF. The CDR3 DNA is TGTGCCAGCAAAGCCGGGACAGACAACTATGGCTACACCTTC.

The chain has TRBV15 and TRBJ1-2; D is perhaps TRBD1 (5 bases). CDR1 is LNHNV and CDR2 is YYDKDF in the germline V gene (reference sequence). This CDR3 is built from 14 residues. Trimming cost V 4 bases and J 5 bases, with 14 bases left between them. CDR3 DNA: TGTGCCACCAGCACCCGACAGTATCTTTATGGCTACACCTTC. Its protein is CATSTRQYLYGYTF. The full variable domain, completed using reference TRBV15 and TRBJ1-2, is DAMVIQNPRYQVTQFGKPVTLSCSQTLNHNVMYWYQQKSSQAPKLLFHYYDKDFNNEADTPDNFQSRRPNTSFCFLDIRSPGLGDTAMYLCATSTRQYLYGYTFGSGTRLTVV.

This chain joins TRBV7-9 and TRBJ2-2; the D is unclear. This CDR3 is 16 amino acids long. V dropped 2 bases and J dropped 3 bases, with 13 bases sitting between them. From germline, CDR1 is SEHNR and CDR2 FQNEAQ (reference sequence). In nucleotides, the CDR3 is TGTGCCAGCAGCTTATCCCGTGGCACGTACACCGGGGAGCTGTTTTTT. Translated, it gives CASSLSRGTYTGELFF. The full variable domain, rest sourced from reference TRBV7-9 and TRBJ2-2, is DTGVSQNPRHKITKRGQNVTFRCDPISEHNRLYWYRQTLGQGPEFLTYFQNEAQLEKSRLLSDRFSAERPKGSFSTLEIQRTEQGDSAMYLCASSLSRGTYTGELFFGEGSRLTVL.

This chain uses TRBV27 with TRBJ2-1; 9 nucleotides line up with TRBD1. Germline CDR1 reads MNHEY; CDR2 reads SMNVEV (reference sequence). The V and J ends lost 5 bases and 4 bases, in that order; junction bases with no gene match: 3. This CDR3 spans 14 amino acids. CDR3 in amino acids: CASSLGQGYNEQFF. The CDR3 DNA reads TGTGCCAGCAGTCTGGGACAGGGATACAATGAGCAGTTCTTC.

The chain joins TRBV15 to TRBJ1-5; D is possibly TRBD1 (6 bases). This CDR3 is built from 14 residues. V lost 0 bases to trimming and J lost 6 bases, with 9 bases between them. Germline CDR1 LNHNV, CDR2 YYDKDF (reference sequence). CDR3 sequence reads: CATSRDRGGQPQHF. As DNA, the CDR3 is TGTGCCACCAGCAGAGACAGGGGCGGTCAGCCCCAGCATTTT.

This clone was counted once. The chain employs TRBV29-1 and TRBJ1-4; D is unclear. CDR1 and CDR2 from the germline V gene are SQVTM and ANQGSEA. The CDR3 extends over 13 amino acids. With 6 bases removed from V and 6 bases from J, the gap between germline ends came to 14 bases. CDR3 DNA sequence: TGCAGCGTAAGGACCGCCGGGGATGAAAAACTGTTTTTT. Residues: CSVRTAGDEKLFF.

The chain combines TRBV6-1 with TRBJ1-1, with D uncertain. The CDR3 totals 15 residues. Looked up from germline, CDR1 is MNHNS and CDR2 is SASEGT. The V gene lost 6 bases and the J gene lost 5 bases, with 19 bases spanning the gap. CDR3 residues: CASSESLGDGTEAFF. CDR3 DNA sequence: TGTGCCAGCAGCGAATCCCTCGGAGATGGGACTGAAGCTTTCTTT.

About this clone: The germline gene is not matched at one end of the junction; a read error may be the cause. The rearrangement uses TRBV7-9 and TRBJ1-5; D perhaps matches TRBD1 (6 bases). CDR3 size: 13 residues. Germline V gene sequence: CDR1 SEHNR, CDR2 FQNEAQ (reference sequence). CDR3 sequence reads: CASTLGGDQPQHF. In nucleotides, the CDR3 is TGTGCCAGCACCTTAGGGGGGGATCAGCCCCAGCATTTT.

The CDR3 sequence: CASSGGLNTEAFF. CDR3 nucleotides: TGTGCCAGCAGCGGGGGACTCAACACTGAAGCTTTCTTT. The V and J genes are TRBV5-5 and TRBJ1-1; perhaps TRBD1 as D (5 bases). Germline CDR1 SGHKS, CDR2 YYEKEE (reference sequence). V lost 4 bases to trimming and J lost 2 bases, with 9 bases between them. CDR3 length: 13 amino acids.

The chain combines TRBV27 with TRBJ2-3, with 7 positions matching TRBD2. CDR3 length: 16 residues. The germline V gene has CDR1 MNHEY and CDR2 SMNVEV (reference sequence). V lost 4 bases, J lost 3 bases, and 10 bases stayed unmatched. The CDR3 loop is CASSSGAGDYTDTQYF. DNA of the CDR3: TGTGCCAGCAGTTCTGGGGCGGGAGATTATACAGATACGCAGTATTTT.

The chain is built from TRBV7-9 and TRBJ2-3, with 10 bases lining up with TRBD2. The trim removed 4 bases at V and 0 bases at J, leaving 4 bases unmatched. Germline loops: CDR1 SEHNR, CDR2 FQNEAQ (reference sequence). This CDR3 spans 16 amino acids. Here the CDR3 DNA reads TGTGCCAGCAGCTCCGGACTAGCGGTTAGCACAGATACGCAGTATTTT. It encodes CASSSGLAVSTDTQYF.

The rearrangement joins TRBV7-2 to TRBJ2-1; 9 bases are shared with TRBD2. The V segment lost 1 base and the J segment 5 bases; nucleotides outside the gene matches: 9. This CDR3 contains 17 residues. Germline V gene sequence: CDR1 SGHTA, CDR2 FQGNSA. The CDR3 spells CASSLEWAGGRDNEQFF. As DNA, the CDR3 is TGTGCCAGCAGCTTAGAGTGGGCGGGGGGGAGAGACAATGAGCAGTTCTTC.

This chain links TRBV5-4 with TRBJ2-7; 11 bases agree with TRBD2. V shed 3 bases and J 4 bases; nucleotides not matched to a gene: 6. This CDR3 spans 15 amino acids. The germline V gene encodes CDR1 SGHNT and CDR2 YYREEE (reference sequence). The CDR3 region is CASSSLAGGGYEQYF. In DNA form, the CDR3 reads TGTGCCAGCAGCTCCCTAGCGGGAGGCGGGTACGAGCAGTACTTC.

CDR3 DNA sequence: TGTGCCTCGGGATTTACTAGCGGGGCCTACGAGCAGTACTTC. Its protein is CASGFTSGAYEQYF. The chain uses TRBV6-5 and TRBJ2-7; 10 bases match TRBD2. Trimming cost V 11 bases and J 2 bases; bases outside gene matches: 9. Germline loops: CDR1 MNHEY, CDR2 SVGAGI. The CDR3 extends over 14 amino acids.

The CDR3 bases are TGTGCCAGCAGCTTCGTCGAAGGGGGTCCACGTACTAACTATGGCTACACCTTC. This sequence encodes CASSFVEGGPRTNYGYTF. The J gene is TRBJ1-2, the V gene TRBV5-6, with D maybe TRBD1 (6 bases). Deletions cut 2 bases from V and 0 bases from J, with 20 bases between. This CDR3 has 18 residues. Germline CDR1 SGHDT, CDR2 YYEEEE.

V and J are TRBV29-1 and TRBJ2-4, with D possibly being TRBD1 (6 bases). CDR3 length: 17 amino acids. Germline V gene sequence: CDR1 SQVTM, CDR2 ANQGSEA. Trimming stripped 7 bases from V and 8 bases from J, with 30 bases between. CDR3 amino acids: CSALSTGQTNPGDIQYF. CDR3 nucleotides: TGCAGCGCCCTATCGACGGGACAAACGAACCCCGGGGACATTCAGTACTTC.

The V call is TRBV7-9, the J call TRBJ1-5, with 8 nucleotides matching TRBD1. J lost 3 bases, V lost 5 bases, and 6 bases had no gene match. CDR1 is SEHNR and CDR2 is FQNEAQ in the germline V gene (reference sequence). The CDR3 loop spans 15 amino acids. The CDR3 loop reads CASSRLGQDNQPQHF. The CDR3 DNA reads TGTGCCAGCAGCCGGCTGGGACAGGACAATCAGCCCCAGCATTTT.